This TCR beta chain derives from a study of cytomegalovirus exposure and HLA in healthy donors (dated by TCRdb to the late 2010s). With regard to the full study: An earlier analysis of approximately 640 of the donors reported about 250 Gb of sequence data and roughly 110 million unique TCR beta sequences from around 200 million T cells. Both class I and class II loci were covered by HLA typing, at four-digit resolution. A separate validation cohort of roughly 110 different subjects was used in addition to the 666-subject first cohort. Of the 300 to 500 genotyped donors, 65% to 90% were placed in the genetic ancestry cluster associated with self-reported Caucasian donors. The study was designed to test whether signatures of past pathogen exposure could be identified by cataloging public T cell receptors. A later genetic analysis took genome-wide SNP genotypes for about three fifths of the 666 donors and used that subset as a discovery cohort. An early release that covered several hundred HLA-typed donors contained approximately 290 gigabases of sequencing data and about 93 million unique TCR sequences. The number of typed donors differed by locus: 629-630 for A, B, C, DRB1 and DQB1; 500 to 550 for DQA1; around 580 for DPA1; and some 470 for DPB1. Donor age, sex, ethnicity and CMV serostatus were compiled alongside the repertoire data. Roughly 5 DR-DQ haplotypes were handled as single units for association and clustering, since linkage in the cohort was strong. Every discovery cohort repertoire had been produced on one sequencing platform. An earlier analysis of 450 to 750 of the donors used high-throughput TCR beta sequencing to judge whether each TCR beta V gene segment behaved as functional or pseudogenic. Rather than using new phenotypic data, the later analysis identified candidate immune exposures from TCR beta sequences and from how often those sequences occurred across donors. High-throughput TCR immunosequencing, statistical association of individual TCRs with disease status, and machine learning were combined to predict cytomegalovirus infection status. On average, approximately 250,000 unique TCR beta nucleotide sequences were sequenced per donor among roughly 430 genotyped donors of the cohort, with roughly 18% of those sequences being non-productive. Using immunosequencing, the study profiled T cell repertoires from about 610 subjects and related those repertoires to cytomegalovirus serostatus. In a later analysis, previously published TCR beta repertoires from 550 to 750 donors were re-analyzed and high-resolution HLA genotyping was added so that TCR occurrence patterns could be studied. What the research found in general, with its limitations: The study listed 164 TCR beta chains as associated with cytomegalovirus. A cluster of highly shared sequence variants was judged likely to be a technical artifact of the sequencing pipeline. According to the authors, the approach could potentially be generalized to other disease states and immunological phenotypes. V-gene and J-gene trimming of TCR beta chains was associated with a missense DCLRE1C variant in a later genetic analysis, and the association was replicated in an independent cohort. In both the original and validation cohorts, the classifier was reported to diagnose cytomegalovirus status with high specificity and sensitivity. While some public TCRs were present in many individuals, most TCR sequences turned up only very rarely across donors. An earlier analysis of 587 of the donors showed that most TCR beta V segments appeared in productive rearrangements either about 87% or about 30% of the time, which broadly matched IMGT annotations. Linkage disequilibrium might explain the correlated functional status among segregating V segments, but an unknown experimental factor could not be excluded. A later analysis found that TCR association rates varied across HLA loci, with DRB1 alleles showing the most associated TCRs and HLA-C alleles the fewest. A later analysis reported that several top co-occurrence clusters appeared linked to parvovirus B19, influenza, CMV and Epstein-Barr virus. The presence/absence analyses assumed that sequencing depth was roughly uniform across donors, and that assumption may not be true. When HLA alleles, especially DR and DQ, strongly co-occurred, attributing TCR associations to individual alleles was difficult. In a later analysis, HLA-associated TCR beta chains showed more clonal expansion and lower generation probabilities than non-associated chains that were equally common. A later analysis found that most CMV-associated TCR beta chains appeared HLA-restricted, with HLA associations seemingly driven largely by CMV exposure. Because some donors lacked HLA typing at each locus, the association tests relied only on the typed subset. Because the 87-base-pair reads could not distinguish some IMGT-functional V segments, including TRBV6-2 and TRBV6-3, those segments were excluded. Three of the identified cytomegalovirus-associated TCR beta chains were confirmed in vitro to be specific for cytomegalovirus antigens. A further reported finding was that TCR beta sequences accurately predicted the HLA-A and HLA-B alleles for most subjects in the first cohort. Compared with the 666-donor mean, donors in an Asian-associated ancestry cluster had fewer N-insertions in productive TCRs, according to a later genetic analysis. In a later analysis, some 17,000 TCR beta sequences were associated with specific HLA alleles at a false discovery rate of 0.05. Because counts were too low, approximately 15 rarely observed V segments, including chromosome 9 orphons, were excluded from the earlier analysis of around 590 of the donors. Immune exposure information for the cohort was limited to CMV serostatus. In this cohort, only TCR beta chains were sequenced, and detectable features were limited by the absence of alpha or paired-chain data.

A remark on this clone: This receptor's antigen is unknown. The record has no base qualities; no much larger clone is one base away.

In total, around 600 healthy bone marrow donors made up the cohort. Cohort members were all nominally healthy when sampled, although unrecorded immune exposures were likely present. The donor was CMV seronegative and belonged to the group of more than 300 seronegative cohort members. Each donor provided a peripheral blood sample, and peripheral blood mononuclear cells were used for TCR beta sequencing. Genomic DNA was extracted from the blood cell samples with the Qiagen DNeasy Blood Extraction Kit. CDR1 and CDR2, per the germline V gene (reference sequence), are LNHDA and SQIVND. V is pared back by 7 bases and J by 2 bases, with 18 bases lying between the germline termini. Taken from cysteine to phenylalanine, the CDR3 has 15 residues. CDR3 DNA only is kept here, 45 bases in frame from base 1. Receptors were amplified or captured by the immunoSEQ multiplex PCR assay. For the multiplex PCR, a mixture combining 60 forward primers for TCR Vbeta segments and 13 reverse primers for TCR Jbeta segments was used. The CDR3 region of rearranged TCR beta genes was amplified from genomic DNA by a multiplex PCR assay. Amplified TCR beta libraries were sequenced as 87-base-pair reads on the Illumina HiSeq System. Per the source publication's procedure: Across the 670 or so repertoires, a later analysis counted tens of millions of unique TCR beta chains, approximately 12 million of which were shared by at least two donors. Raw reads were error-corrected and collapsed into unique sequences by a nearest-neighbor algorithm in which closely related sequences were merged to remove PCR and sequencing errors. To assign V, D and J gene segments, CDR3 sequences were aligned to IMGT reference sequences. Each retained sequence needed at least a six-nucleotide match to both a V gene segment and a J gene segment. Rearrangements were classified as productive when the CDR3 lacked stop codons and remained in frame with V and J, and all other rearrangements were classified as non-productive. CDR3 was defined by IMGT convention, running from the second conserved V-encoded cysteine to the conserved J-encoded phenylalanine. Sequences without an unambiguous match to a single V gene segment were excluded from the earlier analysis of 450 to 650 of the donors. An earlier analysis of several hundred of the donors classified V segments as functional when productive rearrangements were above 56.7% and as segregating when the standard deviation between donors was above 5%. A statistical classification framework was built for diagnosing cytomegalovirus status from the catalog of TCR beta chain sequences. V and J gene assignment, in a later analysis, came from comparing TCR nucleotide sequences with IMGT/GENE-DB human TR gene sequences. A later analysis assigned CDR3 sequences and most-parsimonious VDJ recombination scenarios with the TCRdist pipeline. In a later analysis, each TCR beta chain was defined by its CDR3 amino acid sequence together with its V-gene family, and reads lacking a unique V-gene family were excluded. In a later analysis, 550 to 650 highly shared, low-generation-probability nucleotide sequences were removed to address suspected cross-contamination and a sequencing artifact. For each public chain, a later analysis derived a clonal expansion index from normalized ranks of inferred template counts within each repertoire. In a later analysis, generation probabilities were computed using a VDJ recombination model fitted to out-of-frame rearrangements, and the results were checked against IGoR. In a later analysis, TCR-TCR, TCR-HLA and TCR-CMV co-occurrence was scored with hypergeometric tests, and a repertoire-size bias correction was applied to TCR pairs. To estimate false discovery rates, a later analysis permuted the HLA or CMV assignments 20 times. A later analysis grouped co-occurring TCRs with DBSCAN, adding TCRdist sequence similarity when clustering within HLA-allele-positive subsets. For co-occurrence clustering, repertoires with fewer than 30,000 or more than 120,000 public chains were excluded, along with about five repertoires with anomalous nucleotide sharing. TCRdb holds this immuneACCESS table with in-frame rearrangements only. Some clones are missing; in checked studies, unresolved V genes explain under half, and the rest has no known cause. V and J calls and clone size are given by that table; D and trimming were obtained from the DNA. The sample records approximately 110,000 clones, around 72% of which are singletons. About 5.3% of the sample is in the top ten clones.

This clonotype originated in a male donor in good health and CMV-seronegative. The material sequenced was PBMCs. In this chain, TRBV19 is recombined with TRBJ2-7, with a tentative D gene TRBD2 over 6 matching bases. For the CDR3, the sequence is CASTLTGSGAYEQYF. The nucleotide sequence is TGTGCCAGTACCCTAACGGGTAGCGGAGCCTACGAGCAGTACTTC.